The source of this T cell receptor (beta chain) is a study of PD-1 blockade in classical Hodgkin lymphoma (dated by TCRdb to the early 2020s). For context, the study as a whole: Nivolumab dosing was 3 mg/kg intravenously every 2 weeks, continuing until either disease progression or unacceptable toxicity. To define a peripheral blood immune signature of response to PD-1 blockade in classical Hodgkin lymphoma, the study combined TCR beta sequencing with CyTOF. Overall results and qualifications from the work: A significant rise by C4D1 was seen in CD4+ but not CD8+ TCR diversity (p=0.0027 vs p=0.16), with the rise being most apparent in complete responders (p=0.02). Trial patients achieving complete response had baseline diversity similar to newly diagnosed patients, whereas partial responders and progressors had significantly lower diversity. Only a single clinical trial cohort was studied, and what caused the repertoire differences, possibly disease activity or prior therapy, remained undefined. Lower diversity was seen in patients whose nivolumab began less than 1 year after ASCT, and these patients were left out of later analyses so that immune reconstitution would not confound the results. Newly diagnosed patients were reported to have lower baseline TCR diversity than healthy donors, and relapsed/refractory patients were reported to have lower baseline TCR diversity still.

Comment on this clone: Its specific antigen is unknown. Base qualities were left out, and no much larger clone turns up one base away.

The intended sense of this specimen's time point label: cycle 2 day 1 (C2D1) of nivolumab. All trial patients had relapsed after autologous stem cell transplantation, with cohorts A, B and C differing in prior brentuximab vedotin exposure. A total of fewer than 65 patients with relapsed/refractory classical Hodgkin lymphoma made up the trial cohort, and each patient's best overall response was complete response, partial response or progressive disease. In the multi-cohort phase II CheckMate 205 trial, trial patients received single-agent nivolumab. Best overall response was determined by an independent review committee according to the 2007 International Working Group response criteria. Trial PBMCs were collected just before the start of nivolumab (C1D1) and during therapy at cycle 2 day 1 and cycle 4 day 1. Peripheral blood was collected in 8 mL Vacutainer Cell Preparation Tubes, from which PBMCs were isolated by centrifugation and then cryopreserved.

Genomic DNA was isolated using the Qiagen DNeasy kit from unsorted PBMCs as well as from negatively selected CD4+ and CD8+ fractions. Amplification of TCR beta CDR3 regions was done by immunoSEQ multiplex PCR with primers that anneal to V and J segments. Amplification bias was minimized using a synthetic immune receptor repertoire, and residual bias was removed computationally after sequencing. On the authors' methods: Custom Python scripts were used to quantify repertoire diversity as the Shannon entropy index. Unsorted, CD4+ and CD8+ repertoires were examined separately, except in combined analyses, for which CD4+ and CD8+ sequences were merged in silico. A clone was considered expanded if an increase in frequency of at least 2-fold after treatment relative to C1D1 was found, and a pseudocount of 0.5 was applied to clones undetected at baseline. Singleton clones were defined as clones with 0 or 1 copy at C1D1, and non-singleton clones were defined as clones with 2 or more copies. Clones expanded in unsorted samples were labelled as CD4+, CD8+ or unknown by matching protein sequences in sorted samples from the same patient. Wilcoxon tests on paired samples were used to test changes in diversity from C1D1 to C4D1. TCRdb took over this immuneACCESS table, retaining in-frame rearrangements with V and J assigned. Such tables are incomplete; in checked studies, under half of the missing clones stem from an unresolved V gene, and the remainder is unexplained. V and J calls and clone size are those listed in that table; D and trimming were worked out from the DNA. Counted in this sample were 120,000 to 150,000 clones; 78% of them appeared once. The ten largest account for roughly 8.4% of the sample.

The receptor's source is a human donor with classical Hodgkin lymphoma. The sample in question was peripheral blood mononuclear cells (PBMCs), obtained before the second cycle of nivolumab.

The CDR3 protein sequence reads: CAWSSAGTEAFF. The nucleotides are TGTGCCTGGAGTTCGGCAGGGACTGAAGCTTTCTTT. The chain joins TRBV30 to TRBJ1-1; the best D guess is TRBD1, with 5 bases matching. CDR1 and CDR2, looked up from the germline V gene (reference sequence), are GTSNPN and SVGIG. Reading from cysteine to phenylalanine, the CDR3 counts 12 amino acids. The CDR3 DNA has 36 bases and is translated from base 1. V is cut by 2 bases and J by 5 bases, and the space between the germline ends is 9 bases.